The 12 T cell receptor beta chains reported below all come from one sample, sequenced in a study of T cell responses to AZD1222 COVID-19 vaccine. Assay used: immunoSEQ multiplex PCR; TCRdb lists only in-frame clones, some missing. The sample records roughly 150,000 clones, around 92% being singletons. Source: peripheral blood, taken on day 0 of AZD1222 vaccination. The receptor source for this set is an adult in good health.

The rearrangement joins TRBV9 to TRBJ2-2; TRBD2 aligns across 8 bases. After removal of 4 bases from V and 6 bases from J, the junction contained 11 bases not matched to a gene. CDR3 length: 16 amino acids. From germline, CDR1 is SGDLS and CDR2 YYNGEE. CDR3 sequence (DNA): TGTGCCAGCAGCCCCCAACGGAGCGGGGGAGCCGGGGAGCTGTTTTTT. Translated, it gives CASSPQRSGGAGELFF.

This chain connects TRBV10-2 to TRBJ1-3; no firm D call. The CDR3 has 16 amino acids. The V gene's germline CDR1 is WSHSY and CDR2 SAAADI. Trimming pared 0 bases from V and 0 bases from J, leaving 9 bases between. The CDR3, as DNA: TGCGCCAGCAGTGAGTCGGGTCGGTTCTCTGGAAACACCATATATTTT. It yields the protein CASSESGRFSGNTIYF.

The chain combines TRBV6-1 with TRBJ1-1, with D hard to call. V was cut by 2 bases and J by 4 bases, with 11 bases left in between. The V gene's germline CDR1 is MNHNS and CDR2 SASEGT. This CDR3 region has 14 residues. This chain's CDR3 is CASSETNGRTEAFF. The CDR3 bases are TGTGCCAGCAGTGAAACCAATGGTCGCACTGAAGCTTTCTTT.

This chain links TRBV5-1 with TRBJ1-1; no clear D gene. Germline CDR1 and CDR2: SGHRS and YFSETQ. Trimming removed 0 bases from V and 1 base from J, with 7 bases in between. The CDR3 is 14 amino acids. For the CDR3, the DNA is TGCGCCAGCAGCTTGGGTGACACGAACACTGAAGCTTTCTTT. Translating it yields CASSLGDTNTEAFF.

The chain combines TRBV19 with TRBJ1-3; D is uncertain. The germline V gene has CDR1 LNHDA and CDR2 SQIVND (reference sequence). V lost 3 bases to trimming and J lost 1 base, with 10 bases between them. The CDR3 is 15 residues long. The CDR3 sequence: CASSIISFSGNTIYF. CDR3 nucleotides: TGTGCCAGTAGTATTATCAGTTTTTCTGGAAACACCATATATTTT.

The chain links TRBV2 to TRBJ1-1, with 7 positions matching TRBD1. CDR1 is SNHLY, CDR2 FYNNEI, per germline. This CDR3 comprises 13 residues. The junction had 2 bases not matched to a gene; V was cut back by 5 bases and J by 2 bases. The CDR3 here is CASSRDSNTEAFF. CDR3 DNA sequence: TGTGCCAGCAGTAGGGACAGCAACACTGAAGCTTTCTTT.

CDR3 bases: TGCGCCAGCAGCTTGGGTAGGGAGGCCGGCGGGCCCCAGCATTTT. Amino acid sequence: CASSLGREAGGPQHF. The chain employs TRBV5-1 and TRBJ1-5; D not certain. Germline V lookup: CDR1 SGHRS, CDR2 YFSETQ. There are 15 residues in the CDR3. V was trimmed by 0 bases and J by 9 bases, leaving 16 bases between them.

The chain recombines TRBV28 with TRBJ1-6, with 11 bases aligning to TRBD1. V dropped 4 bases and J dropped 10; count of bases not matched to a gene: 6. This CDR3 comprises 15 residues. Germline V gene sequence: CDR1 MDHEN, CDR2 SYDVKM. For the CDR3, the DNA is TGTGCCAGCAGTTCAGGACAGGGGGCTTCCTCACCCCTCCACTTT. Translation gives CASSSGQGASSPLHF.

The rearrangement uses TRBV30 and TRBJ1-2; no definite D call. The germline CDR1 and CDR2 sequences are GTSNPN and SVGIG (reference sequence). This CDR3 has 12 amino acids. CDR3 coding DNA: TGTGCTTCCCCGGGATCTAACTATGGCTACACCTTC. The encoded protein is CASPGSNYGYTF.

This chain connects TRBV19 to TRBJ2-7, with a tentative D call TRBD1 (6 bases). CDR1 is LNHDA and CDR2 is SQIVND in the germline V gene (reference sequence). The CDR3 spans 15 residues. With 1 base removed from V and 3 bases from J, the gap between germline ends came to 13 bases. The CDR3 loop reads CASSIAWTEYYEQYF. The CDR3 DNA reads TGTGCCAGTAGTATAGCGTGGACAGAGTACTACGAGCAGTACTTC.

CDR3 amino acids: CASSPQGWEDYNSPLHF. In nucleotides, the CDR3 is TGCGCCAGCAGCCCCCAAGGATGGGAAGACTATAATTCACCCCTCCACTTT. The chain uses TRBV4-1 and TRBJ1-6; no reliable D call. CDR3 length equals 17 residues. Germline-derived CDR1 and CDR2 are MGHRA and YSYEKL. Deletions cut 4 bases from V and 3 bases from J, with 16 bases between.

This rearrangement joins TRBV5-1 to TRBJ2-3; TRBD2 agrees at 10 bases. Unmatched junction bases numbered 5, after V lost 0 bases and J lost 7 bases. The CDR3 extends over 15 amino acids. Germline CDR1 SGHRS, CDR2 YFSETQ. The DNA for the CDR3 is TGCGCCAGCAGCTTGGTGGCTAGCGGGGGATATACGCAGTATTTT. Translated, it gives CASSLVASGGYTQYF.